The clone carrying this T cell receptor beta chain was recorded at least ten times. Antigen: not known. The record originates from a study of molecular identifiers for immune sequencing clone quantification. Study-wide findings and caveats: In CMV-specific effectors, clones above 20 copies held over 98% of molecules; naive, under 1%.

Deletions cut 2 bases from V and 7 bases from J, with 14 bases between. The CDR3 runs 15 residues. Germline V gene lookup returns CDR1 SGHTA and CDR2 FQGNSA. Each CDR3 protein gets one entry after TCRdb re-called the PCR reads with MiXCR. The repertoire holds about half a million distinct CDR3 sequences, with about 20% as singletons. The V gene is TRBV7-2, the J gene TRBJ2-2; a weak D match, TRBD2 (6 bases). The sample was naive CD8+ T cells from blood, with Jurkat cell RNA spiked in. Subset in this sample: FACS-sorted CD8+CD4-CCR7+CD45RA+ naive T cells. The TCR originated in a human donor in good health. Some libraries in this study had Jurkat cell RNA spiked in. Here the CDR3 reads CASSLLWAGSGELFF. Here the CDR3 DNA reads TGTGCCAGCAGCTTACTCTGGGCGGGAAGCGGGGAGCTGTTTTTT.